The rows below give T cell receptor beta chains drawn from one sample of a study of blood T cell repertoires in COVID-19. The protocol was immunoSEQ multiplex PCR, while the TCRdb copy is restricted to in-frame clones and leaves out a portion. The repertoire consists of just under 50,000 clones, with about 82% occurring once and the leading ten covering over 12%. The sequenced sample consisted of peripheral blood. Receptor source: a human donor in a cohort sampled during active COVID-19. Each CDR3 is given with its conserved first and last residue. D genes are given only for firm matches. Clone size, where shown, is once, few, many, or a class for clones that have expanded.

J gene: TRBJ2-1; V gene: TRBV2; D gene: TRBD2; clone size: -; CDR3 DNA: TGTGCCAGCAGTAGGACTAGCGGGGGGTTCAATGAGCAGTTCTTC; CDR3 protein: CASSRTSGGFNEQFF
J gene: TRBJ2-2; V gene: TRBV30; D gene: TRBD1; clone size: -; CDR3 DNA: TGTGCCACACAACCCCCGGGACAGGGGTTGTCCGGGGAGCTGTTTTTT; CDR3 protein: CATQPPGQGLSGELFF
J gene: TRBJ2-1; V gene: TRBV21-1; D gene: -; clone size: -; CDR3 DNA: TGTGCCAGCAGCAAAGTGGGCGGGAGTAGGGAGAATGAGCAGTTCTTC; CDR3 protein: CASSKVGGSRENEQFF
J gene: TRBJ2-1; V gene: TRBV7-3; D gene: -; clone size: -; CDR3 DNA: TGTGCCAGCAGCTTAAGTTTCGGGGACAATGAGCAGTTCTTC; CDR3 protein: CASSLSFGDNEQFF
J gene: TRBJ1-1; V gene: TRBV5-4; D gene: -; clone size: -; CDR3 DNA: TGTGCCAGCAGCCGACCGGGACAAAACACTGAAGCTTTCTTT; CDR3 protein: CASSRPGQNTEAFF
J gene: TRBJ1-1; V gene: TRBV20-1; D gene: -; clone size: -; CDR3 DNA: TGCAGTGCTACGGGGAACACTGAAGCTTTCTTT; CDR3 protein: CSATGNTEAFF
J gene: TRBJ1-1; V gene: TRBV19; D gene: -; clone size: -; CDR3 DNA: TGTGCCAGTAGTGGTCCGGGGGGTGAAGCTTTCTTT; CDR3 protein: CASSGPGGEAFF
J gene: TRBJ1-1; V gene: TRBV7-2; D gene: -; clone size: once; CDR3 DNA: TGTGCCAGCAGCTTGGGAGGGACCGCGAACACTGAAGCTTTCTTT; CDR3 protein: CASSLGGTANTEAFF
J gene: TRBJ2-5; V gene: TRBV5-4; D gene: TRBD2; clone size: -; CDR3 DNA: TGTGCCAGCAGCTTGGCCCTAGCGGGGGGGCAAGAGACCCAGTACTTC; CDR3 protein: CASSLALAGGQETQYF
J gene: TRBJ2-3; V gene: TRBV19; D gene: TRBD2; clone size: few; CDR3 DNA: TGTGCCAGTAGTAGCGGGACTAATCCAGATACGCAGTATTTT; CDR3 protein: CASSSGTNPDTQYF
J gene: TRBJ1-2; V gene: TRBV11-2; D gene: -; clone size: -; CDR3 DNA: TGTGCCAGCAGCTTAGGCGTAAGTGGCTACACCTTC; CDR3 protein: CASSLGVSGYTF
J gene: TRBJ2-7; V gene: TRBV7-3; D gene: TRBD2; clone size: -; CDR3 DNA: TGTGCCAGCAGCTTAGGTGGGACTAGTATCTACGAGCAGTACTTC; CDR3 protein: CASSLGGTSIYEQYF
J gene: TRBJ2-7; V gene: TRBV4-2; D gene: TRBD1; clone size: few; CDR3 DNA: TGTGCCAGCAGCCAAGCCCGGACAGGGCAAGACTACGAGCAGTACTTC; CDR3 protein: CASSQARTGQDYEQYF
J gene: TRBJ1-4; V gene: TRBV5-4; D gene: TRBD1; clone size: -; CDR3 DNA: TGTGCCAGCAGCCCCCGTACGGGACAGGGGTACGAAAAACTGTTTTTT; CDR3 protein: CASSPRTGQGYEKLFF
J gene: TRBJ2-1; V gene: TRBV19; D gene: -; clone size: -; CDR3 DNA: TGTGCCAGTAGCTACAGGGGAGGTGAGCAGTTCTTC; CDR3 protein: CASSYRGGEQFF
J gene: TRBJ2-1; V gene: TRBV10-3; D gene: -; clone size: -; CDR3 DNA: TGTGCCATCAGTGAAGTCGCGGGCTCCTACAATGAGCAGTTCTTC; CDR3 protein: CAISEVAGSYNEQFF
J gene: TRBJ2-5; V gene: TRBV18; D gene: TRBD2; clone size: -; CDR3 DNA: TGTGCCAGCTCACCACGAGGGCGAAGTACGGGAGGGCGTGGGGGAGAGACCCAGTACTTC; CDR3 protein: CASSPRGRSTGGRGGETQYF